This T cell receptor (beta chain) was recorded in a study of immune cell composition in non-small cell lung cancer. Across the whole study: Most cases were lung adenocarcinoma or squamous cell carcinoma. Overall study results and limits: Tumour-associated clones >0.5% occurred in under 35% of adenocarcinomas, about four fifths of squamous. Top 10 clone scores and clonality were higher in squamous than adenocarcinoma.

Germline CDR1 and CDR2: MNHEY and SVGAGI. This CDR3 region has 13 residues. Trimming stripped 2 bases from V and 11 bases from J, with 15 bases between. About this clone: The antigen remains unidentified.

Data came from immunoSEQ multiplex PCR; TCRdb stores just in-frame clones and leaves some out. The repertoire holds 5,000 or so clones, with around 80% as singletons. Frozen unsorted single-cell suspensions supplied the genomic DNA. J is TRBJ1-1 and V is TRBV6-5, with D maybe TRBD1 (6 bases). Sequencing used lung tumor tissue. This clonotype originated in a human donor with non-small cell lung cancer. CDR3 in DNA: TGTGCCAGCAGTTACAAGGACAGAGCGAGCGCTTTCTTT. This gives the protein CASSYKDRASAFF.